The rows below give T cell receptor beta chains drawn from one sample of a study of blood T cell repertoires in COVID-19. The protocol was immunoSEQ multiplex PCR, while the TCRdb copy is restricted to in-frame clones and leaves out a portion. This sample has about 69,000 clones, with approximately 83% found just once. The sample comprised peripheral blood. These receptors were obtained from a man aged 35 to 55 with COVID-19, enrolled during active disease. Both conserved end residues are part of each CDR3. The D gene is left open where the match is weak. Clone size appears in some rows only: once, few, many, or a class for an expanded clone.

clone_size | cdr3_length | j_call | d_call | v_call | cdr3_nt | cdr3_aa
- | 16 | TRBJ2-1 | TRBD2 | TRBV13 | TGTGCCAGCAGCCGCCGACTAGCGGGGGGCTACAATGAGCAGTTCTTC | CASSRRLAGGYNEQFF
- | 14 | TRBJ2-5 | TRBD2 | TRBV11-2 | TGTGCCAGCAGCTGGGTAGCGGGGCTGGAGACCCAGTACTTC | CASSWVAGLETQYF
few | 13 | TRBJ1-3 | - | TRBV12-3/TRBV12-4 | TGTGCCAGCAGTTTTGATCAGGGAACGGCCATATATTTT | CASSFDQGTAIYF
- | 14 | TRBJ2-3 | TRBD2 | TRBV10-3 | TGTGCCATCAACTATGCGGGGGGGCAGGGTACGCAGTATTTT | CAINYAGGQGTQYF
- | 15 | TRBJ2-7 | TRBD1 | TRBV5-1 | TGCGCCAGCAGGCCAACGGGACAGGATCACTACGAGCAGTACTTC | CASRPTGQDHYEQYF
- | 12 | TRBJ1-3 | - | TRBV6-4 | TGTGCCAGCAACAATACTGGAAACACCATATATTTT | CASNNTGNTIYF
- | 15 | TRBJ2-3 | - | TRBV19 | TGTGCCAGTAGTACCCTTCCTCCCCCCAACTATACGCAGTATTTT | CASSTLPPPNYTQYF
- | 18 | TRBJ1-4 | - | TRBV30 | TGTGCCTGGAGTCCCACCGACAGGTTTTTATTGACTAATGAAAAACTGTTTTTT | CAWSPTDRFLLTNEKLFF
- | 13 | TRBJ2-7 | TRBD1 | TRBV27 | TGTGCCAGCAGTTTTTTGGGACAGGGCGAGCAGTACTTC | CASSFLGQGEQYF
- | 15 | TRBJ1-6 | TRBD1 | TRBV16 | TGTGCCAGCAGCCCCCAGACAGGGAATAATTCACCCCTCCACTTT | CASSPQTGNNSPLHF
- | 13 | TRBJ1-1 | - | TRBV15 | TGTGCCACCAGCAGAGAGGGGCAGGCTGAAGCTTTCTTT | CATSREGQAEAFF
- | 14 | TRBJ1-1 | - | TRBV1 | TGCACCAGCAGCCAAGAACGGGAAAACACTGAAGCTTTCTTT | CTSSQERENTEAFF
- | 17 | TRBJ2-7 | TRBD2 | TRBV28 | TGTGCCAGCAGTTTGGACGGGGCGGCCGGGGGGAGCTACGAGCAGTACTTC | CASSLDGAAGGSYEQYF
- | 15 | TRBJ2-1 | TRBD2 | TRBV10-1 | TGCGCCAGCAGCCCTACTAGCGGGGGGATCAATGAGCAGTTCTTC | CASSPTSGGINEQFF
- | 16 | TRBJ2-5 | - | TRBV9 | TGTGCCAGCAGCGTAGAGTTTGGTGGGGGCCCAGAGACCCAGTACTTC | CASSVEFGGGPETQYF
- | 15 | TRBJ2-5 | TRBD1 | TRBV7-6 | TGTGCCAGCAGCTCAAGGACAGGACGACAAGAGACCCAGTACTTC | CASSSRTGRQETQYF
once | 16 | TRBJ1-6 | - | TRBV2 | TGTGCCAGCAGTGAAGGAGGGAGCTCCTATAATTCACCCCTCCACTTT | CASSEGGSSYNSPLHF
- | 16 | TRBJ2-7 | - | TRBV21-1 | TGTGCCAGCAGCAAAACGAAGGGACAGGCCTTCCACGAGCAGTACTTC | CASSKTKGQAFHEQYF
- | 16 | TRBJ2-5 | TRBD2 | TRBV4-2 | TGTGCCAGCAGCCCAGATAGCGGGGGGACCCAAGAGACCCAGTACTTC | CASSPDSGGTQETQYF
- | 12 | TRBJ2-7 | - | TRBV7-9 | TGTGCCAGCAGCTTAGACTCGCGGACTAACTCCTTC | CASSLDSRTNSF
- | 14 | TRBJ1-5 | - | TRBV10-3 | TGTGCCATCAGTGAGGAGTCAGGATATCAGCCCCAGCATTTT | CAISEESGYQPQHF
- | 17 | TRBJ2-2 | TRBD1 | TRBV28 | TGTGCCAGCAGTTTATCTGGACAGGGAAGGGTCACCGGGGAGCTGTTTTTT | CASSLSGQGRVTGELFF
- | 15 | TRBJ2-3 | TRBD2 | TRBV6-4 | TGTGCCAGCAGTGCCTCGGGGGGATCCACAGATACGCAGTATTTT | CASSASGGSTDTQYF
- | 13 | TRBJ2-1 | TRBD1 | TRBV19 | TGTGCCACTACGACAGGGAATTACAATGAGCAGTTCTTC | CATTTGNYNEQFF
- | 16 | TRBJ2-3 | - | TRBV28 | TGTGCCAGCAATACACCTTCCGGCGGATCAGCAGATACGCAGTATTTT | CASNTPSGGSADTQYF
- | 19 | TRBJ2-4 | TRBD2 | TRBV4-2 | TGTGCCAGCAGCTCAGGACTAGCGGGGGGGCGGTGGTCCAAAAACATTCAGTACTTC | CASSSGLAGGRWSKNIQYF
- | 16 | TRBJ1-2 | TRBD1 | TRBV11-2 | TGTGCCAGCAGCCAAAGTACGACAGGGTTAGGCTATGGCTACACCTTC | CASSQSTTGLGYGYTF
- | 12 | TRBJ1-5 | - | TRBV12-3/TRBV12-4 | TGTGCCAGCAGCTTCTGGGCTCAGCCCCAGCATTTT | CASSFWAQPQHF
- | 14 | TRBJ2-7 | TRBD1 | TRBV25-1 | TGTGCCAGCAGCCTACAGGGGGCCACCTACGAGCAGTACTTC | CASSLQGATYEQYF
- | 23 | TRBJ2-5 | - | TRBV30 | TGTGCCTGGAGTGTAAGCACCCCAGGGGTTTGGACGACTCAAGTCGCCCTCCAAGAGACCCAGTACTTC | CAWSVSTPGVWTTQVALQETQYF
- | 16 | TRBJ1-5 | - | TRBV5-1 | TGCGCCAGCAGCTTGGCGGGGGTCGGTAACAATCAGCCCCAGCATTTT | CASSLAGVGNNQPQHF
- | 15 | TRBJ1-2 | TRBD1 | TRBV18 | TGTGCCAGCTCATCCGAACAGGGGGCCCTTTATGGCTACACCTTC | CASSSEQGALYGYTF
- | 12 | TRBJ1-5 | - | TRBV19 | TGTGCCAGTAGGAGAAGAAATCAGCCCCAGCATTTT | CASRRRNQPQHF
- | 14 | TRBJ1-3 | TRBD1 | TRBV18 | TGTGCCAGCTCAGAAAGACAGGGTGAAAACACCATATATTTT | CASSERQGENTIYF
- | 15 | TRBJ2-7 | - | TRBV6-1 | TGTGCCAGCAGTGAGTGGGGGGGGCTTACCTACGAGCAGTACTTC | CASSEWGGLTYEQYF
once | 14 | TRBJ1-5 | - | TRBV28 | TGTGCCAGCAGCATGGGGCAGGGCAATCAGCCCCAGCATTTT | CASSMGQGNQPQHF
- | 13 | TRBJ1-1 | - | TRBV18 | TGTGCCAGCTCACCAGAGGAGGACACTGAAGCTTTCTTT | CASSPEEDTEAFF
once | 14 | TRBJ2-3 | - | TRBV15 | TGTGCCACCAGCAGAACACAGGGGAGGGATACGCAGTATTTT | CATSRTQGRDTQYF
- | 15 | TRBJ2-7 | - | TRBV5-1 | TGCGCCAGCAGCTTTGTTGCCGGGAGCTCCTACGAGCAGTACTTC | CASSFVAGSSYEQYF
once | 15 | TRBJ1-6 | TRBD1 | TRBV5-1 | TGCGCCAGCAGCCCGGGGGGGACAGAGAGTTCACCCCTCCACTTT | CASSPGGTESSPLHF
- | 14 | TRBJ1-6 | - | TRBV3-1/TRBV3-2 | TGTGCCAGCAGCCCTTCTGGCCATAATTCACCCCTCCACTTT | CASSPSGHNSPLHF
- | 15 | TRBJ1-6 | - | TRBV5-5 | TGTGCCAGCAGTCGTGGGGGGTTGATTAATTCACCCCTCCACTTT | CASSRGGLINSPLHF
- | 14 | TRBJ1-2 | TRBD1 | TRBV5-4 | TGTGCCAGCAGCCCGAGGGGGACAGACTATGGCTACACCTTC | CASSPRGTDYGYTF